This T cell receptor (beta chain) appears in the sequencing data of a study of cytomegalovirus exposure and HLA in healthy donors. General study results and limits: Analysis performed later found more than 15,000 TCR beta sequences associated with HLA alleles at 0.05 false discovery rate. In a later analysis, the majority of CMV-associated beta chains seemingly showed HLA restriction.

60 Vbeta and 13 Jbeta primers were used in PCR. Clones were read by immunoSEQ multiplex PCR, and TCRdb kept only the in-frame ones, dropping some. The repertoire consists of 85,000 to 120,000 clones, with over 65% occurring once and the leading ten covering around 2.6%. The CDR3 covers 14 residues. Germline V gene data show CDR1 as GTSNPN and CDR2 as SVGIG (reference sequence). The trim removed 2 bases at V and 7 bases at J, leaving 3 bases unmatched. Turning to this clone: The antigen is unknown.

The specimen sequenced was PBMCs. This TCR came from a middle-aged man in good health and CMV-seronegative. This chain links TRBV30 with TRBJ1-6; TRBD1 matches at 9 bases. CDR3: CAWSYGQGNSPLHF. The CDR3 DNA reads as TGTGCCTGGAGTTATGGACAGGGGAATTCACCCCTCCACTTT. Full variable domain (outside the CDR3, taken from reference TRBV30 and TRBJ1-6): SQTIHQWPATLVQPVGSPLSLECTVEGTSNPNLYWYRQAAGRGLQLLFYSVGIGQISSEVPQNLSASRPQDRQFILSSKKLLLSDSGFYLCAWSYGQGNSPLHFGNGTRLTVT.